The present entry profiles one TCR beta chain with its context. The target antigen is unknown. The sequenced cases were selected for having the highest brain T cell transcript signatures. The sample is drawn from a study of brain T cells in children with intractable seizures. Some clones are missing from TCRdb's copy, which holds only in-frame ones; the method was immunoSEQ multiplex PCR. This sample has fewer than 85,000 clones, with roughly 91% found just once. General study points: Patients' HCMV serostatus was unknown; virus specificity rests on CDR3 similarity alone. Pre-surgery blood may have been undersampled, hiding some clones.

The V and J ends lost 1 base and 2 bases respectively, with 11 bases between them. Germline CDR1 is SGHTA and CDR2 is FQGNSA. The CDR3 covers 15 residues. The input for sequencing was peripheral blood, taken at surgery. The chain joins TRBV7-2 to TRBJ2-5, with TRBD2 as a possible D gene (5 bases). This TCR was sampled from a boy younger than two with tuberous sclerosis and intractable seizures. For the CDR3, the DNA is TGTGCCAGCAGCTTAGTGTCGGGGAAACAAGAGACCCAGTACTTC. Encoded protein: CASSLVSGKQETQYF.